This TCR beta chain was profiled in a study of cytomegalovirus exposure and HLA in healthy donors. General study findings and limits: Among the CMV-associated chains, a few were confirmed in vitro as specific for CMV antigens.

The PCR had 60 Vbeta and 13 Jbeta primers. Some clones are missing from TCRdb's copy, which holds only in-frame ones; the method was immunoSEQ multiplex PCR. In the table there are about 140,000 clones, about 80% of which are singletons. Looked up from germline, CDR1 is KGHSH and CDR2 is LQKENI. After removal of 6 bases from V and 2 bases from J, the junction contained 17 bases not matched to a gene. The CDR3 has 20 residues. Everyone who donated was a healthy bone marrow donor. About this clone: The antigen remains unidentified.

This clonotype originated in a young man in good health and CMV-seropositive. The material sequenced was PBMCs. The rearrangement links TRBV18 to TRBJ1-6, with TRBD1 identical over 9 bases. The CDR3 region has the DNA TGTGCCAGCTCGTCCTTGTCCCGGGACAGGGAGAGGGCCTATAATTCACCCCTCCACTTT. Protein: CASSSLSRDRERAYNSPLHF. The entire variable domain, with the rest obtained from reference TRBV18 and TRBJ1-6, is as follows: NAGVMQNPRHLVRRRGQEARLRCSPMKGHSHVYWYRQLPEEGLKFMVYLQKENIIDESGMPKERFSAEFPKEGPSILRIQQVVRGDSAAYFCASSSLSRDRERAYNSPLHFGNGTRLTVT.